Sequencing of this T cell receptor beta chain was carried out in a study of monozygotic twins with inflammatory bowel disease. Whole-study findings and limits: Patient-specific immunosuppressive treatments may have made repertoires more variable.

With the 5' RACE reads reprocessed, TCRdb shows one record per CDR3 protein and no DNA. The listing contains about 41,000 distinct CDR3 sequences. The germline CDR1 and CDR2 sequences are SGHRS and YFSETQ. CDR3 length: 15 residues. On this clonotype: Antigen specificity is unknown.

The rearrangement links TRBV5-1 to TRBJ2-3; TCRdb reports TRBD1, a call that lacks DNA to check it against. The sequence was obtained from a human donor with ulcerative colitis or Crohn's disease, or a healthy co-twin of an affected twin (not recorded which). Sequencing was done on a sample of blood. CDR3: CASTPQGQPTDTQYF. Combining the CDR3 with reference TRBV5-1 and TRBJ2-3 gives the whole variable domain KAGVTQTPRYLIKTRGQQVTLSCSPISGHRSVSWYQQTPGQGLQFLFEYFSETQRNKGNFPGRFSGRQFSNSRSEMNVSTLELGDSALYLCASTPQGQPTDTQYFGPGTRLTVL.